Following are 3 T cell receptor beta chains from one sample sequenced in a study of identical twins. Using its own MiXCR run on the 5' RACE reads, TCRdb lists one record per CDR3 protein. The repertoire has 500,000 to 650,000 distinct CDR3 sequences, about 22% of them found once; the top ten carry about 0.48%. Another study also made use of these data, one on yellow fever vaccine responses in identical twins.

The sample taken for sequencing was CD4+ T cells sorted from blood. Receptor source: a woman between 18 and 30 years old in good health.

In DNA, the CDR3 is TGTGCCAGCAGCTTAGACGGGCTAGGCGGGCGTACGCAGTATTTT. Encoded protein: CASSLDGLGGRTQYF. The chain uses TRBV7-9 and TRBJ2-3; TRBD2 is a possible D gene (5 bases). Per germline, CDR1 SEHNR and CDR2 FQNEAQ (reference sequence). The CDR3 spans 15 residues. Trimming removed 1 base from V and 8 bases from J, with 16 bases in between.

This clonotype was counted between two and nine times. This sequence joins TRBV5-5 and TRBJ2-5, with 13 bases that match TRBD2. Germline CDR1 is SGHKS and CDR2 is YYEKEE (reference sequence). Trimming took 10 bases from V and 2 from J; bases not matched to a gene: 8. The CDR3 is 15 amino acids. The CDR3, as DNA: TGTGCCTCGGGGGGACTAGCGGGACTACAAGAGACCCAGTACTTC. It is translated as CASGGLAGLQETQYF.

This clonotype has a handful of counts. The CDR3 region has the DNA TGCAGTGCTAGACTTACGCCCGGCAATCAGCCCCAGCATTTT. This gives the protein CSARLTPGNQPQHF. The rearrangement links TRBV20-1 to TRBJ1-5; no definite D call. Between the trimmed V and J ends, which lost 2 bases and 2 bases, there was a span of 10 bases. CDR1 DFQATT and CDR2 SNEGSKA come from the germline V gene (reference sequence). The CDR3 is made up of 14 amino acids.